This T cell receptor beta chain appears in the sequencing data of a study of T cells after yellow fever vaccination. Germline CDR1 and CDR2: MNHEY and SVGAGI. Between the trimmed V and J ends, which lost 6 bases and 2 bases, there was a span of 16 bases. The CDR3 spans 15 residues. TCRdb called the 5' RACE reads again in MiXCR, with one record for every CDR3 protein. The table shows around 400,000 distinct CDR3 sequences, with around 10% occurring only once. This clonotype was seen ten or more times. This sample comprised PBMCs, obtained on the day of the first yellow fever vaccination. This TCR was recovered from a man aged 18 to 30 who received the YFV17D yellow fever vaccine. The V and J genes are TRBV6-5 and TRBJ1-1, with D possibly being TRBD1 (6 bases). The CDR3 coding sequence is TGTGCCAGCAGGTACACCGGGACAACTAACACTGAAGCTTTCTTT. It is translated as CASRYTGTTNTEAFF.